The 16 T cell receptor beta chains below all came from one sample that was sequenced in a study of T-cell reconstitution after alpha-beta-depleted transplantation in children. Unique molecular identifiers tagged the TCRbeta library. Via MiXCR, TCRdb re-called the PCR reads, giving one row per CDR3 protein. This repertoire shows about 580,000 distinct CDR3 sequences, 20% to 25% found once; its top ten account for around an eighth. The specimen was PBMCs, mostly from graft donor cells, collected 360 days after TCRalphabeta/CD19-depleted stem cell transplant. These receptors all come from a boy under two years old who had a stem cell transplant for acute myeloid leukemia, so the T cells may come from the graft donor.

The chain joins TRBV7-2 to TRBJ1-1; 12 bases line up with TRBD1. This CDR3 has 14 amino acids. Looked up from germline, CDR1 is SGHTA and CDR2 is FQGNSA. This chain's CDR3 is CACPGTGGHTEAFF. In DNA, the CDR3 is TGTGCTTGCCCCGGGACAGGGGGCCACACTGAAGCTTTCTTT. The variable domain in full, completed from reference TRBV7-2 and TRBJ1-1, reads GAGVSQSPSNKVTEKGKDVELRCDPISGHTALYWYRQSLGQGLEFLIYFQGNSAPDKSGLPSDRFSAERTGGSVSTLTIQRTQQEDSAVYLCACPGTGGHTEAFFGQGTRLTVV.

Concerning this clonotype: One end of the junction varies from germline; a read error may be responsible. V and J are TRBV6-2 or TRBV6-3 and TRBJ1-5, with 7 bases identical to TRBD1. The CDR3 is 14 residues long. Per the germline V gene, CDR1 is MNHEY and CDR2 is SVGEGT. DNA of the CDR3: TGTGCCAGCAGGAGGGGGCCTAGCAATCCGCCCCAGCATTTT. Amino acid sequence: CASRRGPSNPPQHF.

The table lists this clonotype with many counts. The chain links TRBV28 to TRBJ2-7, with D unresolved. Germline V lookup: CDR1 MDHEN, CDR2 SYDVKM. V dropped 5 bases and J dropped 6 bases, with 14 bases sitting between them. The CDR3 extends over 13 amino acids. The CDR3 bases are TGTGCCAGCAGTCCTCGACCGGCAACCGAGCAGTACGTC. Translating it yields CASSPRPATEQYV.

This clonotype was seen ten or more times. The chain couples TRBV6-4 to TRBJ2-1; 7 bases line up with TRBD1. Germline loops: CDR1 MRHNA, CDR2 SNTAGT. The CDR3 length is 15 residues. The V gene end was trimmed by 0 bases and the J gene end by 9 bases; junction bases not matched to a gene: 8. CDR3 DNA sequence: TGTGCCAGCAGTGACTCAACCCGGGACAGTGGTGAGCAGTTCTTC. Amino acid sequence: CASSDSTRDSGEQFF.

This clonotype was counted ten times or more. This rearrangement joins TRBV7-9 to TRBJ1-2; no reliable D call. The length of the CDR3 is 14 residues. Germline V gene data show CDR1 as SEHNR and CDR2 as FQNEAQ (reference sequence). Trimming took 4 bases from V and 2 from J, leaving 11 bases between them. The CDR3 bases are TGTGCCAGCAGCTCGCAACATCAGAACTATGGCTACACCTTC. This translates into CASSSQHQNYGYTF.

This clonotype has at least ten counts. The chain combines TRBV6-5 with TRBJ1-1; D may be TRBD1 (6 bases). Trimming took 11 bases from V and 7 from J, leaving 20 bases between them. The germline gives CDR1 MNHEY, CDR2 SVGAGI. The CDR3 sequence is 13 residues long. As DNA, the CDR3 is TGTGCCGCATCCAGGGGAAGGTGGAGTGAAGCTTTCTTT. It is translated as CAASRGRWSEAFF.

The V call is TRBV4-2, the J call TRBJ2-3, with unresolved D. CDR3 length: 15 amino acids. Deletions cut 0 bases from V and 3 bases from J, with 10 bases between. CDR1 and CDR2 from the germline V gene are LGHNA and YNFKEQ. CDR3 sequence: CASSQEKGRTDTQYF. As DNA, the CDR3 is TGTGCCAGCAGCCAAGAAAAGGGAAGGACAGATACGCAGTATTTT.

V and J are TRBV10-3 and TRBJ1-3, with D unclear. Trimming removed 6 bases from V and 0 bases from J, with 9 bases in between. CDR3 length: 14 residues. CDR1 and CDR2 from the germline V gene are ENHRY and SYGVKD. The CDR3 protein is CAISPQLSGNTIYF. DNA of the CDR3: TGTGCCATCAGCCCCCAGCTCTCTGGAAACACCATATATTTT.

This clonotype was counted many times. The chain has TRBV10-3 and TRBJ2-1; D not resolved. The CDR3 is made up of 13 amino acids. Germline lookup yields CDR1 ENHRY and CDR2 SYGVKD. The V end was cut by 4 bases, the J end by 4 bases, with 8 bases between. The CDR3 nucleotides are TGTGCCATCAGTGGGGCCGCGTACAATGAGCAGTTCTTC. Translating gives CAISGAAYNEQFF.

This rearrangement joins TRBV18 to TRBJ2-7; 7 nucleotides align to TRBD1. Trimming cost V 2 bases and J 6 bases; bases outside gene matches: 13. CDR1 and CDR2 (germline): KGHSH, LQKENI. This CDR3 comprises 16 residues. The DNA of the CDR3 is TGTGCCAGCTCACCAATGGCCGACAGGGTCAAAATCGAGCAGTACTTC. It specifies CASSPMADRVKIEQYF.

The table lists this clonotype with a few counts. The V and J genes are TRBV12-3 or TRBV12-4 and TRBJ2-1; D is unclear. The CDR3 is 12 residues long. V was shortened by 3 bases and J by 10 bases, with 10 bases between the two germline ends. The CDR3 nucleotides are TGTGCCAGCAGTTTGCCCCTTTGGGAGCAGTTCTTC. The encoded protein is CASSLPLWEQFF.

The V and J genes are TRBV7-2 and TRBJ2-3; 9 nucleotides align to TRBD2. The CDR3 spans 16 residues. CDR1 is SGHTA, CDR2 FQGNSA, per germline. Trimming removed 0 bases from V and 4 bases from J; junction bases left unmatched: 5. The CDR3 DNA follows: TGTGCCAGCAGCTTAGCGCCTAGCGGGGCCGCAGATACGCAGTATTTT. Residues: CASSLAPSGAADTQYF.

The chain employs TRBV5-1 and TRBJ2-3, with TRBD1 identical over 8 bases. V lost 2 bases to trimming and J lost 2 bases; unmatched junction nucleotides: 7. Germline CDR1 is SGHRS and CDR2 is YFSETQ. The CDR3 length is 16 residues. CDR3 sequence: CASSFPPGGNTDTQYF. DNA of the CDR3: TGCGCCAGCAGCTTTCCACCAGGGGGCAACACAGATACGCAGTATTTT.

This clonotype came up many times. The gene calls are TRBV4-3 and TRBJ2-1; the D is unclear. Trimming cost V 4 bases and J 3 bases, with 7 bases left between them. The CDR3 runs to 13 residues. Per the germline V gene, CDR1 is LGHNA and CDR2 is YSLEER. CDR3 coding DNA: TGCGCCAGCAGCCTCGACCTCTACAATGAGCAGTTCTTC. This codes for CASSLDLYNEQFF.

At least ten counts were recorded for this clonotype. The V call is TRBV29-1, the J call TRBJ2-5, with D perhaps matching TRBD2 (7 bases). The CDR3 contains 13 residues. V was cut by 6 bases and J by 1 base, with 12 bases left in between. Per the germline V gene, CDR1 is SQVTM and CDR2 is ANQGSEA. The CDR3 DNA is TGCAGCGTCGCTCGGGGGGCCCAAGAGACCCAGTACTTC. Translated: CSVARGAQETQYF. Based on the CDR3 plus reference TRBV29-1 and TRBJ2-5, the full variable domain is SAVISQKPSRDICQRGTSLTIQCQVDSQVTMMFWYRQQPGQSLTLIATANQGSEATYESGFVIDKFPISRPNLTFSTLTVSNMSPEDSSIYLCSVARGAQETQYFGPGTRLLVL.

The rearrangement links TRBV28 to TRBJ2-7; tentative D call: TRBD1 (6 bases). In germline, CDR1 is MDHEN, CDR2 SYDVKM. V lost 4 bases and J 3 bases, leaving 16 bases between the germline ends. CDR3 length equals 15 residues. CDR3 in DNA: TGTGCCAGCAGTTCACACGACAGGTCCCACTACGAGCAGTACGTC. Translated, it gives CASSSHDRSHYEQYV.